The rows below give T cell receptor beta chains drawn from one sample of a study of shared clonotypes between healthy human individuals. Sequenced by immunoSEQ multiplex PCR; TCRdb stores in-frame clones only, minus some. Of 2 million to 2.5 million clones in the sample, under 95% were seen once. Sequencing was carried out using naive CD4+ T cells from PBMCs. These TCRs come from a man aged 18 to 30 in good health. Some clones in this sample may be carry-over from other donors' samples. Each CDR3 is given with its conserved first and last residue. A D gene is named only where the DNA matches it firmly. Some rows have no size entry. The others give once, few or many, or a class for an expanded clone.

len,v_gene,abundance,d_gene,j_gene,CDR3nt,CDR3aa
14,TRBV18,few,TRBD1,TRBJ1-1,TGTGCCAGCTCACAGGGGGCGGCGAACACTGAAGCTTTCTTT,CASSQGAANTEAFF
14,TRBV7-9,NA,NA,TRBJ1-3,TGTGCCAGCAGCTCTATGAGAGAGGGGAGAAGCGAGTCGTTT,CASSSMREGRSESF
14,TRBV5-6,NA,NA,TRBJ2-7,TGTGCCAGCAGCCCCCTGGGTGGACCCTACGAGCAGTACTTC,CASSPLGGPYEQYF
16,TRBV19,NA,TRBD1,TRBJ1-2,TGTGCCAGTAGTATAGCTAACCCAGACAGGGGGGATGGCTACACCTTC,CASSIANPDRGDGYTF
15,TRBV9,NA,NA,TRBJ2-5,TGTGCCAGCAGCGTAGGAGTGGGATATAAAGAGACCCAGTACTTC,CASSVGVGYKETQYF
14,TRBV5-1,NA,NA,TRBJ2-5,TGCGCCAGCAGCTTGGTAGGGGGTGAGGAGACCCAGTACTTC,CASSLVGGEETQYF
14,TRBV28,NA,NA,TRBJ2-1,TGTGCCAGCAGCCGTTCATGGGGGCTGGATAAGCAGTTCTTC,CASSRSWGLDKQFF
17,TRBV7-2,NA,NA,TRBJ2-2,TGTGCCAGCTCCAACTATGGGGGAGAAATGAGATCCGGGGAGCTGTTTTTT,CASSNYGGEMRSGELFF
12,TRBV29-1,NA,NA,TRBJ2-1,TGCAGCGCCCTAGCCACGCCGCAGCCGCAGTTCTTC,CSALATPQPQFF
17,TRBV7-2,NA,NA,TRBJ1-2,TGTGCCAGCAGCTTATCGTTGGGGACGGCAGAAAACTATGGCTACACCTTC,CASSLSLGTAENYGYTF
13,TRBV11-3,once,NA,TRBJ2-7,TGTGCCAGCAGCCTTGGGGGATTTGACGAGCAGTACTTC,CASSLGGFDEQYF
13,TRBV7-9,NA,NA,TRBJ1-1,TGTGCCAGCAGCTTCGTCGAGAACACTGAAGCTTTCTTT,CASSFVENTEAFF
11,TRBV5-1,NA,NA,TRBJ1-2,TGCGCCAGCAGCGCCGGATATGGCTACACCTTC,CASSAGYGYTF
15,TRBV7-2,once,TRBD1,TRBJ1-4,TGTGCCAGCAGCTTCGCCGGGACAGTCAATGAAAAACTGTTTTTT,CASSFAGTVNEKLFF
13,TRBV5-1,NA,NA,TRBJ1-1,TGCGCCAGCAGCAAACAGGGCAGCACTGAAGCTTTCTTT,CASSKQGSTEAFF
12,TRBV6-5,NA,NA,TRBJ2-5,TGTGCCAGCAGTTCGGGGTTAAGGACCCAGTACTTC,CASSSGLRTQYF
16,TRBV28,NA,NA,TRBJ1-1,TGTGCCAGCATCCTAACGCGGGGGCTTACTAACACTGAAGCTTTCTTT,CASILTRGLTNTEAFF
14,TRBV5-6,once,NA,TRBJ2-1,TGTGCCAGCAGCCTACCGACTAGCTACAATGAGCAGTTCTTC,CASSLPTSYNEQFF
18,TRBV9,NA,TRBD2,TRBJ2-3,TGTGCCAGCGGACCGTCTCCGGGACTAGCGACTAGCACAGATACGCAGTATTTT,CASGPSPGLATSTDTQYF
14,TRBV11-3,NA,NA,TRBJ2-2,TGTGCCAGCAGCGGTGGACCGAACACCGGGGAGCTGTTTTTT,CASSGGPNTGELFF
14,TRBV6-4,NA,NA,TRBJ2-1,TGTGCCAGCAGCCGAGATTCAACACACAATGAGCAGTTCTTC,CASSRDSTHNEQFF
13,TRBV5-6,NA,NA,TRBJ2-4,TGTGCCAGCAGCACAATGGCCAAAAACATTCAGTACTTC,CASSTMAKNIQYF
12,TRBV6-1,NA,NA,TRBJ1-2,TGTGCCAGCAGTGTTCGAGAGGGAGGCTACACCTTC,CASSVREGGYTF
14,TRBV7-6,NA,NA,TRBJ1-2,TGTGCCAGCAGCTTAGGGGCATCAAGTCATGGCTACACCTTC,CASSLGASSHGYTF
15,TRBV18,once,TRBD1,TRBJ1-1,TGTGCCAGCTCCATTTACAGGGGGGAGGACACTGAAGCTTTCTTT,CASSIYRGEDTEAFF
13,TRBV7-3,NA,NA,TRBJ2-1,TGTGCCAGCAGCTTAGCCTCGCGCAATGAGCAGTTCTTC,CASSLASRNEQFF
12,TRBV28,few,NA,TRBJ1-2,TGTGCCAGCAGTCCGGGACCCTATGGCTACACCTTC,CASSPGPYGYTF
15,TRBV7-3,once,NA,TRBJ1-1,TGTGCCAGCAGCCTAATCCCGGGAATGAACACTGAAGCTTTCTTT,CASSLIPGMNTEAFF
15,TRBV28,NA,NA,TRBJ1-1,TGTGCCAGCAGCCCTCCCGTGGGGGGAGGCACTGAAGCTTTCTTT,CASSPPVGGGTEAFF
14,TRBV19,NA,TRBD1,TRBJ1-1,TGTGCCAGTAGTATTGGGGTTGGACAGGGCGAAGCTTTCTTT,CASSIGVGQGEAFF
16,TRBV7-9,NA,NA,TRBJ1-1,TGTGCCAGCAGCTTAGCATTTGGGCCCTACGGGAGTGAAGCTTTCTTT,CASSLAFGPYGSEAFF
17,TRBV7-9,once,TRBD2,TRBJ2-1,TGTGCCAGCAACAAAGGGGCTAGCGGTGGCTCCTACAATGAGCAGTTCTTC,CASNKGASGGSYNEQFF
13,TRBV14,NA,NA,TRBJ1-2,TGTGCCAGCAGCCACAGCCAGAACTATGGCTACACCTTC,CASSHSQNYGYTF
11,TRBV28,NA,NA,TRBJ1-2,TGTGCCAGCAGTTTATCCGTTGGCTACACCTTC,CASSLSVGYTF
15,TRBV4-1,once,NA,TRBJ2-2,TGCGCCAGCAGCCATGGTCGGGGGCTCACCGGGGAGCTGTTTTTT,CASSHGRGLTGELFF
11,TRBV29-1,NA,NA,TRBJ2-1,TGCAGTAAGGGGTCGTACAATGAGCAGTTCTTC,CSKGSYNEQFF
17,TRBV7-2,NA,TRBD1,TRBJ1-6,TGTGCCAGCAGCCATAGGACAGGGAACTCCTATAATTCACCCCTCCACTTT,CASSHRTGNSYNSPLHF
17,TRBV5-1,NA,NA,TRBJ2-6,TGCGCCAGCAGCCTACGACAACAGGGAACTGGGGCCAACGTCCTGACTTTC,CASSLRQQGTGANVLTF
16,TRBV12-5,NA,NA,TRBJ2-1,TGTGCTAGTGGTAGCGGCGCTGGGGGCTCCTACAATGAGCAGTTCTTC,CASGSGAGGSYNEQFF
13,TRBV27,NA,NA,TRBJ2-1,TGTGCCAGCAGTTATCCTGGCTACAATGAGCAGTTCTTC,CASSYPGYNEQFF
15,TRBV9,NA,TRBD2,TRBJ2-1,TGTGCCAGCAGCGTAGGGAGCGGGACCCCCAATGAGCAGTTCTTC,CASSVGSGTPNEQFF
14,TRBV5-1,NA,TRBD1,TRBJ1-1,TGCGCCAGCAGCGGGGACAGCTGGAACACTGAAGCTTTCTTT,CASSGDSWNTEAFF
14,TRBV18,few,TRBD1,TRBJ1-2,TGTGCCAGCTCACGGGACAGGGATAACTATGGCTACACCTTC,CASSRDRDNYGYTF
14,TRBV28,NA,NA,TRBJ1-2,TGTGCCAGCAGACCTGGGCACCAGGGGTATGGCTACACCTTC,CASRPGHQGYGYTF
15,TRBV28,NA,NA,TRBJ2-3,TGTGCCAGCAAGGGGGGTTGGGGGGACACAGATACGCAGTATTTT,CASKGGWGDTDTQYF
14,TRBV5-4,NA,NA,TRBJ1-2,TGTGCCAGCAGCTCCCCGCCTGGGGGCTATGGCTACACCTTC,CASSSPPGGYGYTF
11,TRBV2,NA,NA,TRBJ2-2,TGTGCCAGCAGCCTAACCGGGGAGCTGTTTTTT,CASSLTGELFF